Below, 22 T cell receptor beta chains from the same sample are listed, as sequenced in a study of blood T cell repertoires in COVID-19. Data came from immunoSEQ multiplex PCR; TCRdb stores just in-frame clones and leaves some out. This sample has more than 200,000 clones, with around 86% found just once. Sequenced: PBMCs or T cells enriched from blood (not recorded which). These receptors all come from a man aged 30 to 39 in a cohort exposed to, infected with or recovered from COVID-19 (not recorded which).

The V gene is TRBV5-1, the J gene TRBJ2-1, with 8 bases fitting TRBD1. Trimming took 0 bases from V and 7 from J; bases not matched to a gene: 9. The CDR3 length is 16 residues. Germline V gene data show CDR1 as SGHRS and CDR2 as YFSETQ. Here the CDR3 DNA reads TGCGCCAGCAGCTTGGAAGCGACAGGGGCCCAGAATGAGCAGTTCTTC. This codes for CASSLEATGAQNEQFF.

V and J are TRBV2 and TRBJ2-1; 8 bases match TRBD2. CDR1 and CDR2 (germline): SNHLY, FYNNEI. The junction had 5 bases not matched to a gene; V was cut back by 10 bases and J by 9 bases. The CDR3 consists of 11 residues. The CDR3 coding sequence is TGTGCCAACCTACGGGAGGGTGAGCAGTTCTTC. This encodes CANLREGEQFF.

This clone was observed a few times. CDR3: CASSLEGRSRNSPLHF. CDR3 bases: TGCGCCAGCAGCCTGGAGGGGAGGTCTAGGAATTCACCCCTCCACTTT. The J gene is TRBJ1-6, the V gene TRBV5-1, with D perhaps TRBD1 (5 bases). CDR3 size: 16 residues. Trimming pared 4 bases from V and 7 bases from J, leaving 18 bases between. Germline assignment: CDR1 SGHRS and CDR2 YFSETQ. Filled out from reference TRBV5-1 and TRBJ1-6, the complete variable domain reads KAGVTQTPRYLIKTRGQQVTLSCSPISGHRSVSWYQQTPGQGLQFLFEYFSETQRNKGNFPGRFSGRQFSNSRSEMNVSTLELGDSALYLCASSLEGRSRNSPLHFGNGTRLTVT.

This clone was recorded once. The chain's CDR3 is CASSQDAGDRTDTQYF. Here the CDR3 DNA reads TGTGCCAGCAGCCAAGATGCGGGAGATCGCACAGATACGCAGTATTTT. The chain carries TRBV4-2 and TRBJ2-3; 7 bases match TRBD2. The CDR3 contains 16 residues. V gave up 0 bases and J gave up 1 base; unmatched junction bases: 4. Germline values: CDR1 LGHNA, CDR2 YNFKEQ.

The V call is TRBV10-1, the J call TRBJ2-1; possible D gene TRBD2, 6 bases. The CDR3 runs 15 residues. Germline V gene data show CDR1 as WNHNN and CDR2 as SYGVQD (reference sequence). V was pared by 6 bases and J by 3 bases, with 15 bases between. CDR3 bases: TGCGCCAGCAGGGGGGGAGACTGGTGCTACAATGAGCAGTTCTTC. Translation gives CASRGGDWCYNEQFF.

The chain is built from TRBV19 and TRBJ1-1; 9 bases map to TRBD1. Germline V gene lookup returns CDR1 LNHDA and CDR2 SQIVND (reference sequence). V lost 3 bases, J lost 3 bases, and 14 bases stayed unmatched. This CDR3 has 18 amino acids. This CDR3 is CASSIGAFTGGLDTEAFF. CDR3 nucleotides: TGTGCCAGTAGTATTGGGGCCTTCACAGGGGGCTTAGACACTGAAGCTTTCTTT.

This chain uses TRBV2 with TRBJ2-7, with TRBD2 identical over 8 bases. Trimming removed 7 bases from V and 0 bases from J; junction bases left unmatched: 11. CDR1 is SNHLY and CDR2 is FYNNEI in the germline V gene. The CDR3 has 16 residues. The CDR3 DNA reads TGTGCCAGCATTCCCACGGGGGGGGATAGCTCCTACGAGCAGTACTTC. Protein: CASIPTGGDSSYEQYF.

DNA for the CDR3: TGTGCCAGCAGCCCCAGCGCTAACTATGGCTACACCTTC. It encodes CASSPSANYGYTF. V and J are TRBV7-9 and TRBJ1-2; D unclear. The CDR3 runs 13 residues. V was trimmed by 5 bases and J by 0 bases, leaving 7 bases between them. Germline CDR1 and CDR2: SEHNR and FQNEAQ (reference sequence). Complete variable domain (other parts from reference TRBV7-9 and TRBJ1-2): DTGVSQNPRHKITKRGQNVTFRCDPISEHNRLYWYRQTLGQGPEFLTYFQNEAQLEKSRLLSDRFSAERPKGSFSTLEIQRTEQGDSAMYLCASSPSANYGYTFGSGTRLTVV.

This sequence joins TRBV24-1 and TRBJ2-5; 8 positions match TRBD1. Germline CDR1 KGHDR, CDR2 SFDVKD. The junction had 5 bases not matched to a gene; V was cut back by 1 base and J by 5 bases. CDR3 length: 15 residues. DNA of the CDR3: TGTGCCACCAGTGATTTTCAGGGGGCGCAGGAGACCCAGTACTTC. Amino acid sequence: CATSDFQGAQETQYF.

This clone came up a few times. V and J are TRBV6-4 and TRBJ2-3, with 7 bases aligning to TRBD2. The CDR3 covers 15 residues. V lost 6 bases and J lost 2; bases outside the gene matches: 8. Germline CDR1 is MRHNA and CDR2 is SNTAGT. The CDR3 sequence: CASSEGGSSTDTQYF. CDR3 nucleotide sequence: TGTGCCAGCAGCGAAGGCGGGAGTTCCACAGATACGCAGTATTTT.

This chain connects TRBV19 to TRBJ2-1, with D possibly being TRBD1 (6 bases). The length of the CDR3 is 14 residues. Germline lookup yields CDR1 LNHDA and CDR2 SQIVND (reference sequence). V dropped 7 bases and J dropped 0 bases, with 10 bases sitting between them. The CDR3 sequence: CASNQGSSYNEQFF. In DNA form, the CDR3 reads TGTGCCAGTAACCAGGGGAGCTCCTACAATGAGCAGTTCTTC. The complete variable domain, with remaining parts taken from reference TRBV19 and TRBJ2-1, reads DGGITQSPKYLFRKEGQNVTLSCEQNLNHDAMYWYRQDPGQGLRLIYYSQIVNDFQKGDIAEGYSVSREKKESFPLTVTSAQKNPTAFYLCASNQGSSYNEQFFGPGTRLTVL.

The rearrangement uses TRBV9 and TRBJ2-3; 7 bases align to TRBD1. The length of the CDR3 is 17 residues. Trimming at V came to 0 bases and at J to 0 bases, leaving 7 bases not matched to a gene. Per germline, CDR1 SGDLS and CDR2 YYNGEE. DNA for the CDR3: TGTGCCAGCAGCGTAGGGGGACAGCACTTTAGCACAGATACGCAGTATTTT. Translating it yields CASSVGGQHFSTDTQYF. The whole variable domain, remainder taken from reference TRBV9 and TRBJ2-3, is DSGVTQTPKHLITATGQRVTLRCSPRSGDLSVYWYQQSLDQGLQFLIQYYNGEERAKGNILERFSAQQFPDLHSELNLSSLELGDSALYFCASSVGGQHFSTDTQYFGPGTRLTVL.

Only a few counts were recorded for this clone. The chain has TRBV19 and TRBJ2-1; D remains ambiguous. Looked up from germline, CDR1 is LNHDA and CDR2 is SQIVND (reference sequence). V was cut by 2 bases and J by 6 bases, with 8 bases left in between. The CDR3 sequence is 13 residues long. The CDR3 nucleotides are TGTGCCAGTAGTATACTTAGCCGCAATGAGCAGTTCTTC. Its translation: CASSILSRNEQFF.

V usage is TRBV6-5 and J usage is TRBJ1-2; 9 positions match TRBD1. The CDR3 runs 14 residues. Per the germline V gene, CDR1 is MNHEY and CDR2 is SVGAGI. The ends lost 5 bases at V and 8 bases at J; junction bases unmatched: 9. CDR3 sequence: CASSPDRGLGGYTF. Written as DNA, the CDR3 is TGTGCCAGCAGTCCCGACAGGGGGTTGGGGGGCTACACCTTC.

This clone was recorded once. The chain employs TRBV7-9 and TRBJ2-3, with D maybe TRBD2 (5 bases). With 5 bases removed from V and 1 base from J, the gap between germline ends came to 22 bases. Germline CDR1 SEHNR, CDR2 FQNEAQ (reference sequence). There are 18 residues in the CDR3. The CDR3 is CASSPGTPGRGRTDTQYF. The CDR3 nucleotides read TGTGCCAGCAGCCCCGGAACCCCCGGGCGAGGGCGCACAGATACGCAGTATTTT.

The chain couples TRBV2 to TRBJ2-5, with D possibly matching TRBD1 (5 bases). Looked up from germline, CDR1 is SNHLY and CDR2 is FYNNEI. The CDR3 spans 15 residues. Trimming shortened V by 4 bases and J by 5 bases, and 17 bases separated the two germline ends. CDR3 DNA: TGTGCCAGCAGTGGGGGCCCCGAGCGTTTGGAGACCCAGTACTTC. The encoded protein is CASSGGPERLETQYF.

The chain recombines TRBV7-9 with TRBJ2-1; TRBD2 agrees at 11 bases. Trimming cost V 5 bases and J 6 bases; bases outside gene matches: 6. This CDR3 region has 15 residues. CDR1 is SEHNR, CDR2 FQNEAQ, per germline (reference sequence). Here the CDR3 reads CASSVTSGGVNEQFF. In DNA, the CDR3 is TGTGCCAGCAGCGTTACTAGCGGGGGAGTCAATGAGCAGTTCTTC.

This clone was counted a few times. CDR3 sequence (DNA): TGCGCCAGCAGCTTCGGGACTAGCGGCAATGAGCAGTTCTTC. It codes for CASSFGTSGNEQFF. V is TRBV5-1 and J is TRBJ2-1; TRBD2 matches at 11 bases. V shed 2 bases, J shed 6 bases, and the junction held 1 base outside the gene matches. Germline V gives CDR1 SGHRS, CDR2 YFSETQ. The CDR3 sequence is 14 residues long.

This clone was found once. V and J are TRBV28 and TRBJ1-6; 7 bases align to TRBD1. With 3 bases clipped from V and 7 bases from J, the junction kept 9 bases outside the gene matches. This CDR3 has 16 amino acids. Germline V gene sequence: CDR1 MDHEN, CDR2 SYDVKM. CDR3 coding DNA: TGTGCCAGCAGTTTTTGGGGTACAGGGGACAATTCACCCCTCCACTTT. This gives the protein CASSFWGTGDNSPLHF.

This sequence joins TRBV29-1 and TRBJ2-7; tentative D call: TRBD1 (6 bases). The germline V gene encodes CDR1 SQVTM and CDR2 ANQGSEA. The CDR3 runs to 15 residues. Trimming shortened V by 5 bases and J by 4 bases, and 21 bases separated the two germline ends. The chain's CDR3 is CSVQGPSMSGYEQYF. As DNA, the CDR3 is TGCAGCGTTCAGGGGCCATCTATGTCGGGGTACGAGCAGTACTTC.

V and J are TRBV5-1 and TRBJ1-2, with D perhaps matching TRBD1 (5 bases). Trimming stripped 1 base from V and 6 bases from J, with 28 bases between. This CDR3 spans 19 amino acids. CDR1 is SGHRS and CDR2 is YFSETQ in the germline V gene. The CDR3 DNA reads TGCGCCAGCAGCTTGCGTACCAGTCAACTTCCGACAGTTCGTAATGGCTACACCTTC. Its protein is CASSLRTSQLPTVRNGYTF.

This clone was counted ten times or more. The V gene is TRBV4-1, the J gene TRBJ1-5; tentative D call: TRBD1 (6 bases). V shed 2 bases and J shed 9 bases, with 17 bases lying between them. In germline, CDR1 is MGHRA, CDR2 YSYEKL. This CDR3 has 15 residues. This CDR3 is CASSQTDANRAPQHF. The CDR3 DNA reads as TGCGCCAGCAGCCAAACGGACGCAAACAGGGCGCCCCAGCATTTT.